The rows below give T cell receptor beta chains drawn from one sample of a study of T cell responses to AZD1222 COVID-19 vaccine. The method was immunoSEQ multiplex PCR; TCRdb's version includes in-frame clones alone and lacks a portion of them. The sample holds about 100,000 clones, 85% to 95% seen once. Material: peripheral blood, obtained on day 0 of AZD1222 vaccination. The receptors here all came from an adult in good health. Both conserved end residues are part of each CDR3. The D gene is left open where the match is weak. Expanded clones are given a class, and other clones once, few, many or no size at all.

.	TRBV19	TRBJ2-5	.	CASSRQVRETQYF	TGTGCCAGTAGTCGGCAGGTTCGCGAGACCCAGTACTTC
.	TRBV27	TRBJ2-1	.	CASSLEGPGYNEQFF	TGTGCCAGCAGTCTCGAGGGACCCGGCTACAATGAGCAGTTCTTC
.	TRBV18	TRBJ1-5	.	CASSLYLGLDQPQHF	TGTGCCAGCTCACTCTACTTGGGGCTAGATCAGCCCCAGCATTTT
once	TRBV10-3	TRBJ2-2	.	CAISESWEAGTGELFF	TGTGCCATCAGTGAGTCTTGGGAGGCGGGCACCGGGGAGCTGTTTTTT
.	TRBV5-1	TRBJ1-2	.	CASSFGTDQLGYTF	TGCGCCAGCAGCTTCGGAACGGACCAACTTGGCTACACCTTC
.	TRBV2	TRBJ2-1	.	CASSFNSDNEQFF	TGTGCCAGCAGTTTTAACTCCGACAATGAGCAGTTCTTC
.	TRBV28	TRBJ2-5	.	CASSRQGESTQYF	TGTGCCAGCAGTAGGCAGGGAGAATCGACCCAGTACTTC
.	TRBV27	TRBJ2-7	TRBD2	CASSLWTSGTEQYF	TGTGCCAGCAGTTTATGGACTAGCGGGACCGAGCAGTACTTC
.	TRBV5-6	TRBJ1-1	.	CASSLEGIEAFF	TGTGCCAGCAGCTTGGAGGGTATTGAAGCTTTCTTT
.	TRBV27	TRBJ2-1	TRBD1	CASGNRGQFF	TGTGCCAGCGGAAACAGGGGGCAGTTCTTC
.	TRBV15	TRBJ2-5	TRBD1	CATSRGQGAGETQYF	TGTGCCACCAGCAGAGGACAGGGGGCAGGGGAGACCCAGTACTTC
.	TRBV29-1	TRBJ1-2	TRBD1	CSVPDRSSLYGYTF	TGCAGCGTTCCGGACAGGTCCTCACTCTATGGCTACACCTTC
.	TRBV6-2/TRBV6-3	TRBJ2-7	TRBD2	CASSSELAGGYEQYF	TGTGCCAGCAGTTCCGAACTAGCGGGAGGCTACGAGCAGTACTTC
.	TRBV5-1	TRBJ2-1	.	CASSLVWSYNEQFF	TGCGCCAGCAGCTTGGTCTGGTCTTACAATGAGCAGTTCTTC
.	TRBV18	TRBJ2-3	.	CASSPGSPHHTQYF	TGTGCCAGCTCACCCGGAAGCCCCCACCATACGCAGTATTTT
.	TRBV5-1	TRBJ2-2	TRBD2	CASSYQGVAGATGELFF	TGCGCCAGCAGCTACCAGGGAGTAGCGGGAGCCACCGGGGAGCTGTTTTTT
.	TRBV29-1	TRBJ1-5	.	CSAAKGGQPQHF	TGCAGCGCCGCGAAGGGCGGACAGCCCCAGCATTTT
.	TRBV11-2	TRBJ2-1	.	CASSLGEAIPDYEQFF	TGTGCCAGCAGCTTGGGGGAAGCGATTCCCGACTATGAGCAGTTCTTC
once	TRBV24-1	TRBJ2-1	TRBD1	CATSESGTGNNEQFF	TGTGCCACCAGTGAGTCCGGGACAGGGAACAATGAGCAGTTCTTC
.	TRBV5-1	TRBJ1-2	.	CASSLISYYGYTF	TGCGCCAGCAGCTTGATCAGCTACTATGGCTACACCTTC
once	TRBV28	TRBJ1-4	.	CASSLRQTTNEKLFF	TGTGCCAGCAGTCTCCGACAGACAACTAATGAAAAACTGTTTTTT
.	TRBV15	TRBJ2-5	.	CATSRGARGRETQYF	TGTGCCACCAGCAGGGGGGCAAGAGGTCGGGAGACCCAGTACTTC
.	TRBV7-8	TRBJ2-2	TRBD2	CASSLGASGRETGELFF	TGTGCCAGCAGCTTAGGTGCTAGCGGGAGGGAAACCGGGGAGCTGTTTTTT
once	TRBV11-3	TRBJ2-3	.	CASSLGSGGSTDTQYF	TGTGCCAGCAGCTTAGGTTCTGGGGGAAGCACAGATACGCAGTATTTT
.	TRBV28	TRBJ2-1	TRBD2	CAANGTSGRIEQFF	TGTGCCGCCAATGGGACTAGCGGGAGGATTGAGCAGTTCTTC
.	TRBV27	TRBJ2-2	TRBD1	CASRPTTGIHGELFF	TGTGCCAGCAGACCGACGACAGGGATCCACGGGGAGCTGTTTTTT
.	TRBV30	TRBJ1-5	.	CAWSQGLPYNQPQHF	TGTGCCTGGAGTCAGGGTCTCCCATACAATCAGCCCCAGCATTTT
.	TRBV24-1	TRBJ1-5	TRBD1	CATSDSGTGRYNQPQHF	TGTGCCACCAGTGATTCCGGGACAGGACGCTACAATCAGCCCCAGCATTTT
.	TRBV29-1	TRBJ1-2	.	CSVEGRGMGYTF	TGCAGCGTTGAAGGCCGGGGCATGGGCTACACCTTC
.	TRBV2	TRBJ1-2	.	CASSPPGYTF	TGTGCCAGCAGTCCGCCGGGCTACACCTTC
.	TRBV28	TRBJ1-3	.	CASTDTGDSGNTIYF	TGTGCCAGCACCGACACTGGAGACTCTGGAAACACCATATATTTT
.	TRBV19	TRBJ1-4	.	CASRGNEKLFF	TGTGCCAGTAGGGGGAATGAAAAACTGTTTTTT
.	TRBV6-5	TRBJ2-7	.	CASSYGGGGMSYEQYF	TGTGCCAGCAGTTACGGGGGGGGCGGGATGAGCTACGAGCAGTACTTC
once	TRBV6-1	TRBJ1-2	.	CASSEAGGANYGYTF	TGTGCCAGCAGTGAAGCTGGCGGAGCTAACTATGGCTACACCTTC
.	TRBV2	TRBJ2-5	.	CASSRPAQETQYF	TGTGCCAGCAGTCGGCCAGCCCAAGAGACCCAGTACTTC
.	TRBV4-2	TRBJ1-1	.	CASSQDGRRNTEAFF	TGTGCCAGCAGCCAAGATGGGCGGAGGAACACTGAAGCTTTCTTT
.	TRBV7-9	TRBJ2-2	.	CASRLPGKGNHTGELFF	TGTGCCAGCAGACTCCCCGGGAAGGGGAACCACACCGGGGAGCTGTTTTTT
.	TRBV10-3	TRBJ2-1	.	CAIRRTGSNMLRAYNEQFF	TGTGCCATCAGGCGTACAGGGAGTAATATGTTGAGGGCATACAATGAGCAGTTCTTC